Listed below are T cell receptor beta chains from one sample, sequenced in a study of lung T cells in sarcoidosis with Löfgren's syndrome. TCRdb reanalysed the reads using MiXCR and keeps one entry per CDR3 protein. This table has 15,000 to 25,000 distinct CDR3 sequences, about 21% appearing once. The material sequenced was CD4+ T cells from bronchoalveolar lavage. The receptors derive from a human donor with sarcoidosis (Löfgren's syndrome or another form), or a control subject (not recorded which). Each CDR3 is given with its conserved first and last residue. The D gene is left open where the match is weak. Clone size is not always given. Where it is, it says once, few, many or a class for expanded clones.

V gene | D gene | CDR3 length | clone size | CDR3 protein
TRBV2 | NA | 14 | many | CASSVQLRNTEAFF
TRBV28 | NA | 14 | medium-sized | CASSLVSGGTEAFF
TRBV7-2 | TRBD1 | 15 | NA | CASSMPQGPYNEQFF
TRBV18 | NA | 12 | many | CASSPAGETQYF
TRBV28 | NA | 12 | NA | CASSLLAGELFF
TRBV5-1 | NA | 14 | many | CASSSETGRWGYTF
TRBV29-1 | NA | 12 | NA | CSVGGSTDTQYF
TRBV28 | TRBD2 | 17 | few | CASSPLAGLSGANVLTF
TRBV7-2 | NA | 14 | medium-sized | CASSLAWQYNEQFF
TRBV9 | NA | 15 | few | CASSESGVATYEQYF
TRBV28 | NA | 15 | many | CASSLERASYNEQFF
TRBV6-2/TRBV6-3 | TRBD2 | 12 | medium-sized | CASSYVAGGPYF
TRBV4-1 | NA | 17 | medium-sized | CASSQRIGGAGEETQYF
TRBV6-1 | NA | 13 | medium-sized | CASRRGDNSPLHF
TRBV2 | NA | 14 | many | CASSGGAGYQPQHF
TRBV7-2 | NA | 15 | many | CASSLMGQNTGELFF
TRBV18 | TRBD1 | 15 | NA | CASSPPGTGRTEAFF
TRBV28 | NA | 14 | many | CASSAEVPPYEQYF
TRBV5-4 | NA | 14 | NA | CAVRDSSAYNEQFF
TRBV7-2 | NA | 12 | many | CASSPRRETQYF
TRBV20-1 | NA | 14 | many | CSARTVSSYNEQFF
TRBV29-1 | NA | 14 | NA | CSVARGEGTGELFF
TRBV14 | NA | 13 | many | CASSQDLTGPPLF
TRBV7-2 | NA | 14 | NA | CASSSRGVSGTQYF
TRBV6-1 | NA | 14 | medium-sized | CASSGLGMNTEAFF
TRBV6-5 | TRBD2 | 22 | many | CASSYTRTSGRVVVSNTGELFF
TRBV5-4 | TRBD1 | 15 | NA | CASSSGQGESEKLFF
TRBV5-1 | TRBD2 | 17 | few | CASVSRPLAGEGNEQFF
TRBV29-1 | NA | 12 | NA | CSVGGGQETQYF
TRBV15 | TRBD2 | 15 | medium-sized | CATSSMGLAEETQYF
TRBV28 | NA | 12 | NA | CASSLLAGGLFF
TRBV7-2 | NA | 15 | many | CASRRTAYSNQPQHF
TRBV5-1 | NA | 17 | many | CASRSAGSFDGAYEQYF
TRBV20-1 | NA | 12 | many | CSARKATYGYTF
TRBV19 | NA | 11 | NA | CATSSTDTQYF
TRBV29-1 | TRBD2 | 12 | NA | CSVGRGANEQYF
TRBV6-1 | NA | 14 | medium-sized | CASSQWGSGNTIYF
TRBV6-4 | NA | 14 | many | CASRESVENTEAFF
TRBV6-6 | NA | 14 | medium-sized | CASSYGRSGNTIYF
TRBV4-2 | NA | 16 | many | CASSQVVAEGGNEQFF
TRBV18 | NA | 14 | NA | CASSPYDKNTEAFF
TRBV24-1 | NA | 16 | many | CATSENDRGWTGELFF
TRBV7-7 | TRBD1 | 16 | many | CASSPTGAGREDTQYF
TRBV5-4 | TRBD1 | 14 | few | CASSAGTGSGIQYF
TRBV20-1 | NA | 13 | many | CSARDVLVDIQYF
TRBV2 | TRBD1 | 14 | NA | CASSLRQGWCEQYF
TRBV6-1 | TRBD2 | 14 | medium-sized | CASSPGLAYNEQFF
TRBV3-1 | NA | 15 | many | CASSTYRQDYNEQFF
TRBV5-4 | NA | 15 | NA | CAISLGGPQSYEQYF
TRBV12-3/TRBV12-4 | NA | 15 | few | CASSLAGVAFGELFF
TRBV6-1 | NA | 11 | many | CSSAWQETQYF
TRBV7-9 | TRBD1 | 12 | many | CASSRDSTEAFF
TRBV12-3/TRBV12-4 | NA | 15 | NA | CASSLSGGGSYEQYF
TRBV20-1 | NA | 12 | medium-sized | CSALDSNYGYTF
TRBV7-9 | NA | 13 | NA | CASSLSGTGELFF
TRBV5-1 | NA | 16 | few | CASSLHGQPATYEQYF
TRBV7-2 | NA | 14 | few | CASSFFASDNEKFF